The present entry profiles one T cell receptor (beta chain) with its context. Antigen specificity is unknown. The sample is drawn from a study of T cells after yellow fever vaccination. This CDR3 spans 14 amino acids. The V end lost 2 bases, the J end lost 12 bases, and 19 bases lay between the germline ends. CDR1 and CDR2 (germline): MGHRA, YSYEKL. They built TCR cDNA with 5'RACE template switching, a step that put in a universal primer site and UMIs. TCRdb processed the 5' RACE reads anew with MiXCR; each CDR3 protein has one entry. The repertoire holds a few hundred thousand distinct CDR3 sequences, with roughly a sixth as singletons. Findings of the study overall: Only a small proportion of the clonotypes turned up in both the CD4 and the CD8 compartments, likely arising from convergent recombination.

The TCR sequence derives from a man in his late teens or twenties who received the YFV17D yellow fever vaccine. The specimen was PBMCs, collected more than 4 days after the first yellow fever vaccination. The chain recombines TRBV4-1 with TRBJ1-2; D is perhaps TRBD1 (6 bases). The CDR3 here is CASSQPLGGPSNTF. The CDR3 DNA sequence: TGCGCCAGCAGCCAACCCTTGGGGGGCCCAAGTAACACCTTC.